This T cell receptor beta chain originates from a study of T cells in Graves' hyperthyroidism and ophthalmopathy. This CDR3 has 15 residues. Trimming cost V 2 bases and J 4 bases; bases outside gene matches: 5. From germline, CDR1 is SGHNT and CDR2 YYREEE (reference sequence). Amplification of TCR beta CDR3 regions was performed using RNA transcripts as template. First-round RT-PCR with HTBI primers amplified the TCR CDR3 region. In TCRdb, the multiplex PCR reads were re-called with MiXCR into one record per CDR3 protein. Among around 450,000 distinct CDR3 sequences listed, approximately 14% were seen once. No ophthalmopathy progression within 18 months constituted stable Graves' hyperthyroidism. This clonotype was observed a handful of times.

The chain recombines TRBV5-4 with TRBJ2-2, with 7 bases fitting TRBD2. The clonotype comes from a woman aged 18 to 35 with Graves' hyperthyroidism. The sequencing input was blood. The CDR3: CASSFGGRVTGELFF. CDR3 nucleotides: TGTGCCAGCAGCTTTGGCGGGAGAGTCACCGGGGAGCTGTTTTTT.